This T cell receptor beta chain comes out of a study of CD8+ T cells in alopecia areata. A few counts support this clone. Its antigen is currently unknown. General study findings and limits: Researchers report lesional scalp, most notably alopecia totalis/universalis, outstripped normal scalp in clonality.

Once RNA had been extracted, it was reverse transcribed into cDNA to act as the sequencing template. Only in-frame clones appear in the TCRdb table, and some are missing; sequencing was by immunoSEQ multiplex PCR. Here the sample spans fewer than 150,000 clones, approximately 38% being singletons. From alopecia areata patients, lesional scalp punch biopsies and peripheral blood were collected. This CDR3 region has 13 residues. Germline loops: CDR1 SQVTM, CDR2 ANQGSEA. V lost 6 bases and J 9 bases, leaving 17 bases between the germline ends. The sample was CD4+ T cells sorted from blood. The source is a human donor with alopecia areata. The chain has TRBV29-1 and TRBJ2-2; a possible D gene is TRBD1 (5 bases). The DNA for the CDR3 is TGCAGCGTGGCTACCCAGGGCTTCAGGGAGCTGTTTTTT. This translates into CSVATQGFRELFF.